This TCR beta chain was profiled in a study of blood T cell repertoires in COVID-19. In the study overall: The United States, Italy and Spain supplied acute and convalescent COVID-19 samples. In each case, the material was cDNA or gDNA derived from T cells, B-cell-depleted T cells, or PBMCs.

This clone occurred once. Original handling: Amplification with reference gene primers provided the estimates of nucleated cell counts. TCRdb's table, derived via immunoSEQ multiplex PCR, lists solely in-frame clones and lacks some. V and J calls and clone size are those listed in that table; D and trimming were worked out from the DNA. The repertoire has 210,000 or so clones, approximately 78% of them found once; the top ten carry about 2.8%. Germline V gene lookup returns CDR1 MNHNY and CDR2 SVGAGI (reference sequence). The CDR3 totals 11 residues. The V end lost 10 bases, the J end lost 6 bases, and 12 bases lay between the germline ends.

Sequencing input: peripheral blood. This chain links TRBV6-6 with TRBJ1-2; D remains unclear. This clonotype was obtained from a woman of 80 years or more with active or convalescent COVID-19. DNA for the CDR3: TGTGCCACCTTGGTTACTAATGGCTACACCTTC. This encodes CATLVTNGYTF.